This T cell receptor (beta chain) emerged from a study of T cells after yellow fever vaccination. Study-wide results and limits: Booster sampling recovered most clones from primary vaccination (96% CD4, approximately 90% CD8).

The 5'RACE template-switching step produced TCR cDNA and added a universal primer site and UMIs. TCRdb fed the 5' RACE reads into MiXCR, producing one record per CDR3 protein. The table includes 170,000 or so distinct CDR3 sequences, 6.2% detected once. Trimming took off 6 bases at V and 5 bases at J, with 11 bases between the two ends. The CDR3 runs to 13 residues. Concerning this clonotype: Antigen specificity is unknown.

The V call is TRBV12-3 or TRBV12-4, the J call TRBJ2-1; D may correspond to TRBD1 or TRBD2 (5 bases each). The specimen comprised CD4+ T cells sorted from PBMCs, sampled on the day of the first yellow fever vaccination. The clonotype comes from a man aged 18-30 years who received the YFV17D yellow fever vaccine. The CDR3 DNA is TGTGCCAGCAGCTCAGGGACCAACAATGAGCAGTTCTTC. It specifies CASSSGTNNEQFF.